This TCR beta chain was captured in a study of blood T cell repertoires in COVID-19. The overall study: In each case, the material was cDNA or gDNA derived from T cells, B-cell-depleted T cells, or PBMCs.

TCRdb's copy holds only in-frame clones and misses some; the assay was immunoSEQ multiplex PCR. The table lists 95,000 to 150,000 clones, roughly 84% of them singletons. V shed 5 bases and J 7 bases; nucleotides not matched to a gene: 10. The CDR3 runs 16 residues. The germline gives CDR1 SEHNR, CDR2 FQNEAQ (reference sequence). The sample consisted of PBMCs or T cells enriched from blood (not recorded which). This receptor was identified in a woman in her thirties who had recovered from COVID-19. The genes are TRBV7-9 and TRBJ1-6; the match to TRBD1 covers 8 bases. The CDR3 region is CASSPRTGNDNSPLHF. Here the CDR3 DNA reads TGTGCCAGCAGCCCCCGGACAGGGAATGACAATTCACCCCTCCACTTT.